This passage covers 20 T cell receptor beta chains from one sample sequenced in a study of OX40 agonist ivuxolimab in advanced cancers. Sequencing used immunoSEQ multiplex PCR; TCRdb keeps in-frame clones, though not all of them. The sample includes around 64,000 clones, around 84% of them seen just once. This material consisted of CD4+ or CD8+ T cells sorted from blood, taken in a trial of the OX40 agonist ivuxolimab. Receptors originate from an adult with an advanced solid tumor such as melanoma, head and neck, liver or kidney cancer.

The CDR3, as DNA: TGTGCCAGTAGTAATACAGGGGTGAACACCGGGGAGCTGTTTTTT. Translated, it gives CASSNTGVNTGELFF. The V and J genes are TRBV19 and TRBJ2-2; TRBD1 matches at 7 bases. CDR3 length equals 15 residues. The J segment lost 1 base and the V segment lost 4 bases, leaving 3 bases of the junction unmatched. The germline gives CDR1 LNHDA, CDR2 SQIVND (reference sequence).

The chain combines TRBV18 with TRBJ1-4; D perhaps matches TRBD1 (5 bases). The CDR3 has 14 residues. Trimming took off 3 bases at V and 6 bases at J, with 11 bases between the two ends. Looked up from germline, CDR1 is KGHSH and CDR2 is LQKENI. The CDR3 spells CASSPGGMDEKLFF. The CDR3, as DNA: TGTGCCAGCTCACCCGGGGGGATGGATGAAAAACTGTTTTTT.

The chain uses TRBV5-1 and TRBJ2-3; 7 bases agree with TRBD2. J lost 0 bases, V lost 3 bases, and 7 bases had no gene match. The V gene's germline CDR1 is SGHRS and CDR2 YFSETQ. The CDR3 spans 16 residues. CDR3: CASSSRTRDSTDTQYF. The DNA of the CDR3 is TGCGCCAGCAGCTCCCGGACTAGAGATAGCACAGATACGCAGTATTTT.

V usage is TRBV6-1 and J usage is TRBJ2-3, with D perhaps matching TRBD1 or TRBD2 (5 bases each). V was trimmed by 2 bases and J by 4 bases, leaving 10 bases between them. CDR3 length: 14 residues. CDR1 and CDR2 (germline): MNHNS, SASEGT. The DNA for the CDR3 is TGTGCCAGCAGTGAACCCCGGGGCCCAGATACGCAGTATTTT. This encodes CASSEPRGPDTQYF.

J is TRBJ2-3 and V is TRBV10-3; D might be TRBD1 or TRBD2, each matching 5 bases. This CDR3 comprises 17 residues. V was shortened by 1 base and J by 0 bases, with 14 bases between the two germline ends. Germline lookup yields CDR1 ENHRY and CDR2 SYGVKD. CDR3 residues: CAISEWQGRTSTDTQYF. CDR3 nucleotides: TGTGCCATCAGTGAGTGGCAGGGAAGGACTAGCACAGATACGCAGTATTTT.

The chain uses TRBV7-6 and TRBJ2-6; D is perhaps TRBD2 (6 bases). Trimming shortened V by 2 bases and J by 1 base, and 12 bases separated the two germline ends. This CDR3 spans 17 amino acids. Germline CDR1 reads SGHVS; CDR2 reads FNYEAQ. The CDR3 coding sequence is TGTGCCAGCAGCTTAAATCTGGGAGGTTCTGGGGCCAACGTCCTGACTTTC. It yields the protein CASSLNLGGSGANVLTF.

This clone has just a few counts. The V call is TRBV2, the J call TRBJ1-2; D ambiguous. The CDR3 runs to 13 residues. V was pared by 6 bases and J by 6 bases, with 14 bases between. Germline CDR1 is SNHLY and CDR2 is FYNNEI. The CDR3 DNA reads as TGTGCCAGCAGGCTCGATCAGAGGGATGGCTACACCTTC. Translated, it gives CASRLDQRDGYTF.

The chain carries TRBV14 and TRBJ1-1; TRBD1 aligns across 7 bases. V was pared by 1 base and J by 5 bases, with 4 bases of the junction left unmatched. In germline, CDR1 is SGHDN, CDR2 FVKESK. The CDR3 runs to 14 residues. The CDR3, as DNA: TGTGCCAGCAGCCAAGCACAGGGGAGGACTGAAGCTTTCTTT. This translates into CASSQAQGRTEAFF.

The chain recombines TRBV5-1 with TRBJ2-2, with 9 bases matching TRBD1. This CDR3 comprises 16 residues. Germline-derived CDR1 and CDR2 are SGHRS and YFSETQ. V shed 5 bases and J 2 bases; nucleotides not matched to a gene: 7. CDR3 region: CASSPGQGINTGELFF. CDR3 sequence (DNA): TGCGCCAGCAGTCCGGGACAGGGTATTAACACCGGGGAGCTGTTTTTT.

This clone was seen only once. V usage is TRBV30 and J usage is TRBJ1-1; no firm D call. This CDR3 is 13 amino acids long. The V and J ends lost 4 bases and 3 bases respectively, with 12 bases between them. The V gene's germline CDR1 is GTSNPN and CDR2 SVGIG (reference sequence). CDR3 DNA: TGTGCCTGGAATGTGGCAGTGGACACTGAAGCTTTCTTT. Translating it yields CAWNVAVDTEAFF.

V usage is TRBV5-1 and J usage is TRBJ2-7, with D tentatively TRBD1 or TRBD2 (5 bases each). CDR1 is SGHRS and CDR2 is YFSETQ in the germline V gene. The V end lost 2 bases, the J end lost 2 bases, and 11 bases lay between the germline ends. This CDR3 has 14 amino acids. The CDR3 nucleotides read TGCGCCAGCAGCTTCGGGACCTCTACCTACGAGCAGTACTTC. This translates into CASSFGTSTYEQYF.

The V call is TRBV5-4, the J call TRBJ1-6; 7 nucleotides match TRBD1. V trimming: 0 bases; J trimming: 10 bases; junction bases outside the gene matches: 10. The length of the CDR3 is 16 residues. Germline assignment: CDR1 SGHNT and CDR2 YYREEE (reference sequence). The CDR3 loop is CASSLAGAGGPSPLHF. CDR3 DNA: TGTGCCAGCAGCTTGGCCGGGGCAGGGGGTCCCTCACCCCTCCACTTT.

The chain is built from TRBV7-9 and TRBJ2-3; D remains unclear. Germline V gene data show CDR1 as SEHNR and CDR2 as FQNEAQ (reference sequence). V was cut by 6 bases and J by 2 bases, with 9 bases left in between. The CDR3 length is 13 residues. The CDR3 bases are TGTGCCAGCAGACAACAGAACACAGATACGCAGTATTTT. Translated, it gives CASRQQNTDTQYF.

V and J are TRBV11-2 and TRBJ1-2; D call uncertain. CDR3 length: 13 amino acids. The germline CDR1 and CDR2 sequences are SGHAT and FQNNGV. V lost 2 bases, J lost 7 bases, and 11 bases lay in between. This CDR3 reads CASSLPRSGGYTF. DNA for the CDR3: TGTGCCAGCAGCTTACCCCGCTCGGGTGGCTACACCTTC.

The rearrangement uses TRBV4-3 and TRBJ2-7, with unresolved D. The CDR3 has 14 amino acids. V was pared by 0 bases and J by 2 bases, with 8 bases between. Germline CDR1 and CDR2: LGHNA and YSLEER. CDR3 bases: TGCGCCAGCAGCCAAGATCCCAGGACCTACGAGCAGTACTTC. Protein sequence: CASSQDPRTYEQYF.

The chain couples TRBV6-5 to TRBJ2-2; D gene unclear. Germline lookup yields CDR1 MNHEY and CDR2 SVGAGI. V was clipped by 6 bases and J by 4 bases, with 12 bases between them. The CDR3 is 14 residues long. CDR3 in amino acids: CASSQTQATGELFF. The CDR3 DNA reads TGTGCCAGCAGCCAGACCCAGGCCACCGGGGAGCTGTTTTTT.

This clone came up a few times. The V gene is TRBV4-2, the J gene TRBJ1-1, with D unclear. V was clipped by 4 bases and J by 9 bases, with 24 bases between them. The CDR3 has 16 amino acids. The germline V gene encodes CDR1 LGHNA and CDR2 YNFKEQ. The CDR3 DNA is TGTGCCAGCAGCCTCGCCACCCCTGACACCCCTAGCCAAGCTTTCTTT. This encodes CASSLATPDTPSQAFF.

V usage is TRBV5-1 and J usage is TRBJ2-1, with a possible D match to TRBD1 (5 bases). The CDR3 contains 11 residues. Germline values: CDR1 SGHRS, CDR2 YFSETQ. With 0 bases removed from V and 14 bases from J, the gap between germline ends came to 9 bases. The CDR3 protein is CASSLGDSKFF. The CDR3 nucleotides read TGCGCCAGCAGCTTGGGTGACAGTAAGTTCTTC.

The chain links TRBV30 to TRBJ1-1; D gene ambiguous. The ends were cut back, 4 bases at V and 6 bases at J, with 21 bases in the middle. The CDR3 extends over 15 amino acids. Germline V gene lookup returns CDR1 GTSNPN and CDR2 SVGIG (reference sequence). The chain's CDR3 is CAWTPSLGLNAEAFF. CDR3 DNA: TGTGCCTGGACCCCCTCCTTGGGCTTAAACGCTGAAGCTTTCTTT. The whole variable domain, remainder taken from reference TRBV30 and TRBJ1-1, is SQTIHQWPATLVQPVGSPLSLECTVEGTSNPNLYWYRQAAGRGLQLLFYSVGIGQISSEVPQNLSASRPQDRQFILSSKKLLLSDSGFYLCAWTPSLGLNAEAFFGQGTRLTVV.

Points on this clone: One end of the junction does not line up with germline, which may come from a read error. The chain links TRBV7-9 to TRBJ2-5, with no clear D. This CDR3 has 12 amino acids. Germline V gene data show CDR1 as SEHNR and CDR2 as FQNEAQ (reference sequence). The CDR3 region is CASSPYHETQYF. CDR3 nucleotide sequence: TGTGCCAGCAGCCCATACCACGAGACCCAGTACTTC.